This entry lists 22 T cell receptor beta chains sequenced from one sample in a study of blood T cell repertoires in COVID-19 (dated by TCRdb to the early 2020s). Preparation of the library involved the immunoSEQ multiplex PCR assay. Imported from immuneACCESS, the table was reduced by TCRdb to in-frame sequences with V and J called. These copies leave out some clones; in studies compared against another copy, an unresolved V gene accounts for under half, and the cause of the remainder is not known. This sample holds almost 350,000 clones; roughly 90% were observed only once. The top ten constitute approximately 1% of the sample. The sequenced sample was PBMCs or T cells enriched from blood (not recorded which). These receptors were taken from a woman aged 25 to 39 who had been exposed to COVID-19.

The rearrangement uses TRBV19 and TRBJ2-6, with D perhaps matching TRBD2 (6 bases). This CDR3 comprises 17 residues. V dropped 4 bases and J dropped 0 bases, with 13 bases sitting between them. Germline CDR1 reads LNHDA; CDR2 reads SQIVND (reference sequence). CDR3 DNA: TGTGCCAGTAGTAGCGGGGCAGAGGTCTCTGGGGCCAACGTCCTGACTTTC. Translated: CASSSGAEVSGANVLTF.

This chain uses TRBV7-9 with TRBJ1-5; 7 bases agree with TRBD1. The CDR3 is 17 residues long. Losses at the gene ends were 1 base for V and 0 bases for J; bases not matched to a gene: 6. Germline loops: CDR1 SEHNR, CDR2 FQNEAQ (reference sequence). Here the CDR3 reads CASSLGQGGVSNQPQHF. Written as DNA, the CDR3 is TGTGCCAGCAGCTTAGGCCAGGGGGGTGTTAGCAATCAGCCCCAGCATTTT. The entire variable domain, with the rest obtained from reference TRBV7-9 and TRBJ1-5, is as follows: DTGVSQNPRHKITKRGQNVTFRCDPISEHNRLYWYRQTLGQGPEFLTYFQNEAQLEKSRLLSDRFSAERPKGSFSTLEIQRTEQGDSAMYLCASSLGQGGVSNQPQHFGDGTRLSIL.

This clone was observed once. This chain connects TRBV28 to TRBJ2-5, with D maybe TRBD1 (6 bases). Germline V gives CDR1 MDHEN, CDR2 SYDVKM. The V and J ends lost 5 bases and 0 bases respectively, with 13 bases between them. This CDR3 is built from 15 residues. In nucleotides, the CDR3 is TGTGCCAGCAGTCCTCGACAGGCTTACCAAGAGACCCAGTACTTC. Translating it yields CASSPRQAYQETQYF.

The chain carries TRBV9 and TRBJ2-3; 7 bases match TRBD1. The ends lost 1 base at V and 4 bases at J; junction bases unmatched: 6. Germline V gene data show CDR1 as SGDLS and CDR2 as YYNGEE. The CDR3 loop spans 15 amino acids. CDR3 DNA sequence: TGTGCCAGCAGCGTACAGGGGGTGATTCCAGATACGCAGTATTTT. It translates to CASSVQGVIPDTQYF.

This chain links TRBV29-1 with TRBJ2-7; tentatively, D is TRBD2 (5 bases). The germline V and J ends were trimmed by 1 base and 5 bases, with 12 bases remaining between them. Germline V gene lookup returns CDR1 SQVTM and CDR2 ANQGSEA. The CDR3 sequence is 13 residues long. CDR3 DNA: TGCAGCGTTGAAGTGTATCTAGCTAACGAGCAGTACTTC. Translating it yields CSVEVYLANEQYF.

The chain links TRBV10-3 to TRBJ1-5, with a tentative D call TRBD1 (6 bases). V was cut by 6 bases and J by 6 bases, with 15 bases left in between. The germline gives CDR1 ENHRY, CDR2 SYGVKD. There are 14 residues in the CDR3. This CDR3 is CAISPGQHPQPQHF. The CDR3 DNA sequence: TGTGCCATCAGCCCTGGACAGCACCCTCAGCCCCAGCATTTT.

This clone was seen once. The chain couples TRBV7-3 to TRBJ2-1; 9 nucleotides align to TRBD1. V shed 5 bases and J 8 bases; nucleotides not matched to a gene: 7. CDR1 and CDR2 from the germline V gene are SGHTA and FQGTGA. The CDR3 loop spans 14 amino acids. The CDR3 nucleotides read TGTGCCAGCAGCAACGGACAGGGGACCGATGAGCAGTTCTTC. Protein sequence: CASSNGQGTDEQFF.

The chain joins TRBV28 to TRBJ2-7, with D possibly matching TRBD1 (6 bases). V was cut by 8 bases and J by 1 base, with 15 bases left in between. Germline V gives CDR1 MDHEN, CDR2 SYDVKM. This CDR3 has 14 residues. The CDR3 loop is CASSRPGQSYEQYF. CDR3 nucleotides: TGTGCCAGCTCCCGGCCGGGACAATCCTACGAGCAGTACTTC.

The rearrangement uses TRBV10-1 and TRBJ2-1; 11 nucleotides align to TRBD2. The junction had 9 bases not matched to a gene; V was cut back by 0 bases and J by 5 bases. The CDR3 is 18 residues long. Germline V CDR1 and CDR2: WNHNN, SYGVQD (reference sequence). The CDR3 DNA is TGCGCCAGCAGTGAGTCCCCTAGCGGGAGGAGGCGCGACAATGAGCAGTTCTTC. Amino acids: CASSESPSGRRRDNEQFF.

The chain has TRBV28 and TRBJ2-7; TRBD2 might be the D (6 bases). The germline gives CDR1 MDHEN, CDR2 SYDVKM. The CDR3 totals 15 residues. Trimming shortened V by 2 bases and J by 5 bases, and 16 bases separated the two germline ends. The CDR3 nucleotides read TGTGCCAGCAGTTTAAGGCAGGGAGGAGTAGACGAGCAGTACTTC. Translation gives CASSLRQGGVDEQYF.

This clone was recorded once. The chain is built from TRBV3-1 (or the pseudogene TRBV3-2) and TRBJ1-1; D call uncertain. Per germline, CDR1 LGHDT and CDR2 YNNKEL (reference sequence). This CDR3 spans 11 amino acids. V was pared by 0 bases and J by 10 bases, with 6 bases between. CDR3 sequence: CASSQDRIAFF. The DNA of the CDR3 is TGTGCCAGCAGCCAAGACAGGATAGCTTTCTTT.

V and J are TRBV19 and TRBJ1-4; D may be TRBD1 (5 bases). The CDR3 length is 12 residues. The V end was cut by 6 bases, the J end by 6 bases, with 8 bases between. Germline V lookup: CDR1 LNHDA, CDR2 SQIVND (reference sequence). CDR3 residues: CASRGGDEKLFF. The CDR3 DNA is TGTGCCAGTAGAGGAGGGGATGAAAAACTGTTTTTT.

V is TRBV6-1 and J is TRBJ1-1; no firm D call. The CDR3 spans 15 residues. The V and J ends lost 2 bases and 6 bases respectively, with 16 bases between them. Germline V CDR1 and CDR2: MNHNS, SASEGT. The CDR3 loop is CASSELRGYGPEAFF. CDR3 nucleotide sequence: TGTGCCAGCAGTGAACTTCGGGGATATGGGCCTGAAGCTTTCTTT.

V usage is TRBV19 and J usage is TRBJ2-1; 11 bases match TRBD2. This CDR3 is built from 10 residues. CDR1 is LNHDA, CDR2 SQIVND, per germline (reference sequence). Trimming cost V 10 bases and J 14 bases; bases outside gene matches: 4. Here the CDR3 DNA reads TGTGCCACCTTTAGCGGGAGGGAGTTCTTC. This encodes CATFSGREFF.

This chain connects TRBV5-1 to TRBJ2-5; tentative D call: TRBD1 (6 bases). There are 15 residues in the CDR3. Trimming pared 6 bases from V and 2 bases from J, leaving 17 bases between. In germline, CDR1 is SGHRS, CDR2 YFSETQ. The CDR3 here is CASTPTGPLQETQYF. DNA of the CDR3: TGCGCCAGCACTCCCACAGGGCCTCTTCAAGAGACCCAGTACTTC.

A single count supports this clone. The gene calls are TRBV18 and TRBJ1-2; 10 bases map to TRBD1. V trimming: 2 bases; J trimming: 4 bases; junction bases outside the gene matches: 13. CDR1 KGHSH and CDR2 LQKENI come from the germline V gene. This CDR3 has 18 amino acids. CDR3 loop: CASSPTTGQGGSSYGYTF. The CDR3, as DNA: TGTGCCAGCTCACCAACCACCGGACAGGGGGGGTCTAGCTATGGCTACACCTTC. The complete variable domain, with remaining parts taken from reference TRBV18 and TRBJ1-2, reads NAGVMQNPRHLVRRRGQEARLRCSPMKGHSHVYWYRQLPEEGLKFMVYLQKENIIDESGMPKERFSAEFPKEGPSILRIQQVVRGDSAAYFCASSPTTGQGGSSYGYTFGSGTRLTVV.

This clone appeared once. V usage is TRBV9 and J usage is TRBJ1-6; D is undetermined. The germline V and J ends were trimmed by 7 bases and 0 bases, with 8 bases remaining between them. Germline V gives CDR1 SGDLS, CDR2 YYNGEE. The CDR3 extends over 14 amino acids. The chain's CDR3 is CASGGSSYNSPLHF. The DNA of the CDR3 is TGTGCCAGCGGAGGGAGCTCCTATAATTCACCCCTCCACTTT.

The chain combines TRBV11-2 with TRBJ1-1, with TRBD1 matching over 7 bases. From germline, CDR1 is SGHAT and CDR2 FQNNGV. The junction had 6 bases not matched to a gene; V was cut back by 0 bases and J by 2 bases. The CDR3 is made up of 16 amino acids. CDR3 loop: CASSLDGNRGNTEAFF. The CDR3 coding sequence is TGTGCCAGCAGCTTAGATGGTAACAGGGGAAACACTGAAGCTTTCTTT.

J is TRBJ2-7 and V is TRBV27; 9 nucleotides match TRBD1. The CDR3 consists of 14 residues. The V gene's germline CDR1 is MNHEY and CDR2 SMNVEV (reference sequence). V shed 4 bases and J 3 bases; nucleotides not matched to a gene: 4. CDR3 nucleotides: TGTGCCAGCAGTTATCGGACAGGGGTCTACGAGCAGTACTTC. This gives the protein CASSYRTGVYEQYF.

The V call is TRBV7-6, the J call TRBJ2-3, with TRBD2 matching over 8 bases. Trimming cost V 5 bases and J 6 bases; bases outside gene matches: 7. The germline V gene has CDR1 SGHVS and CDR2 FNYEAQ. This CDR3 is 14 amino acids long. This chain's CDR3 is CASSPPGRGDTQYF. CDR3 DNA sequence: TGTGCCAGCAGCCCCCCCGGGAGGGGGGATACGCAGTATTTT.

This chain connects TRBV28 to TRBJ1-2; D is perhaps TRBD1 (5 bases). This CDR3 contains 13 residues. The V end was cut by 6 bases, the J end by 3 bases, with 11 bases between. Germline CDR1 MDHEN, CDR2 SYDVKM. The CDR3 coding sequence is TGTGCCAGCAGGTTGGGGCAGGACTATGGCTACACCTTC. Residues: CASRLGQDYGYTF.

The chain employs TRBV18 and TRBJ1-5, with 8 bases lining up with TRBD1. The CDR3 has 17 residues. Germline CDR1 reads KGHSH; CDR2 reads LQKENI. With 3 bases clipped from V and 1 base from J, the junction kept 8 bases outside the gene matches. The CDR3 nucleotides read TGTGCCAGCTCACCGCTACAGGGGGACGCCAGCAATCAGCCCCAGCATTTT. It is translated as CASSPLQGDASNQPQHF. Looking up the rest from reference TRBV18 and TRBJ1-5 gives the full variable domain: NAGVMQNPRHLVRRRGQEARLRCSPMKGHSHVYWYRQLPEEGLKFMVYLQKENIIDESGMPKERFSAEFPKEGPSILRIQQVVRGDSAAYFCASSPLQGDASNQPQHFGDGTRLSIL.